What follows are 30 T cell receptor beta chains derived from one specimen sequenced in a study of spatial heterogeneity in lung cancer. This sample's time point: blood at routine non-recurrence follow-up after resection. TCRdb independently ran MiXCR on the 5' RACE reads; one entry per CDR3 protein. Among about 94,000 distinct CDR3 sequences listed, just under 20% were seen once. The sample was PBMCs, taken at follow-up. These receptors came from a male donor with early-stage non-small cell lung cancer.

The V call is TRBV24-1, the J call TRBJ2-2; tentative D call: TRBD1 (6 bases). The CDR3 totals 14 residues. Trimming took 6 bases from V and 2 from J, leaving 9 bases between them. CDR1 is KGHDR, CDR2 SFDVKD, per germline. CDR3 DNA: TGTGCCACCAGTAAGGGACAAAACACCGGGGAGCTGTTTTTT. Amino acids: CATSKGQNTGELFF.

The rearrangement uses TRBV6-5 and TRBJ2-2, with no clear D. Trimming stripped 6 bases from V and 3 bases from J, with 14 bases between. CDR3 length: 15 residues. Germline V gene sequence: CDR1 MNHEY, CDR2 SVGAGI. CDR3 residues: CASRSMIPDTGELFF. Here the CDR3 DNA reads TGTGCCAGCAGATCGATGATCCCGGACACCGGGGAGCTGTTTTTT.

This clonotype has a single count. The chain employs TRBV10-3 and TRBJ2-7, with D unresolved. This CDR3 spans 13 amino acids. V dropped 10 bases and J dropped 6 bases, with 19 bases sitting between them. In germline, CDR1 is ENHRY, CDR2 SYGVKD. CDR3 loop: CATADGLGFEQYF. CDR3 DNA: TGTGCCACAGCCGACGGGTTAGGCTTCGAGCAGTACTTC.

This clonotype appeared a few times. This CDR3 is CSASGISFTDTQYF. The CDR3 DNA is TGCAGTGCTAGTGGTATAAGTTTCACAGATACGCAGTATTTT. The V and J genes are TRBV20-1 and TRBJ2-3; D gene uncertain. Germline V lookup: CDR1 DFQATT, CDR2 SNEGSKA (reference sequence). There are 14 residues in the CDR3. V was clipped by 3 bases and J by 2 bases, with 12 bases between them.

The rearrangement uses TRBV6-6 and TRBJ1-6; tentatively, D is TRBD1 (5 bases). The CDR3 is made up of 13 amino acids. The V gene's germline CDR1 is MNHNY and CDR2 SVGAGI (reference sequence). The V end lost 5 bases, the J end lost 5 bases, and 7 bases lay between the germline ends. CDR3 DNA: TGTGCCAGCAGTGGAGGGGATAATTCACCCCTCCACTTT. Protein product: CASSGGDNSPLHF.

This clonotype was seen at least ten times. The chain links TRBV7-2 to TRBJ2-3; 12 bases map to TRBD2. J gave up 2 bases and V 6 bases, and 3 bases lay outside the gene matches. CDR1 is SGHTA and CDR2 is FQGNSA in the germline V gene. CDR3 size: 15 residues. The CDR3 protein is CASSSSGRDTDTQYF. For the CDR3, the DNA is TGTGCCAGCAGTTCTAGCGGGAGGGACACAGATACGCAGTATTTT.

The V call is TRBV19, the J call TRBJ1-1, with D uncertain. CDR3 size: 14 residues. Germline V lookup: CDR1 LNHDA, CDR2 SQIVND (reference sequence). Trimming removed 5 bases at V and 3 bases at J, with 13 bases between. In DNA, the CDR3 is TGTGCCAGTAGTCTCCCCCAAGGGTACACTGAAGCTTTCTTT. Its protein product is CASSLPQGYTEAFF.

The chain recombines TRBV20-1 with TRBJ1-2, with 7 nucleotides matching TRBD1. Trimming removed 1 base from V and 3 bases from J; junction bases left unmatched: 5. This CDR3 has 14 residues. The germline V gene has CDR1 DFQATT and CDR2 SNEGSKA (reference sequence). The CDR3 nucleotides are TGCAGTGCTAGAGCGGGACAGCAGCACTATGGCTACACCTTC. Translating it yields CSARAGQQHYGYTF.

The V and J genes are TRBV19 and TRBJ1-5; a possible D gene is TRBD1 (5 bases). The CDR3 has 13 amino acids. The V gene's germline CDR1 is LNHDA and CDR2 SQIVND (reference sequence). V lost 1 base and J lost 4, with 5 bases in between. Here the CDR3 DNA reads TGTGCCAGTAGTATAGGGGGGAATCAGCCCCAGCATTTT. This translates into CASSIGGNQPQHF.

In its sample, this clonotype was seen a few times. The chain recombines TRBV25-1 with TRBJ2-2; D is undetermined. V lost 1 base, J lost 7 bases, and 10 bases lay in between. Germline V gives CDR1 MGHDK, CDR2 SYGVNS. The CDR3 totals 14 residues. The CDR3 region is CASSEWQSHGELFF. The DNA of the CDR3 is TGTGCCAGCAGTGAATGGCAGTCCCACGGGGAGCTGTTTTTT.

This clonotype was detected only a few times. This chain uses TRBV20-1 with TRBJ2-1, with 10 bases that match TRBD2. This CDR3 is built from 16 residues. J gave up 4 bases and V 3 bases, and 9 bases lay outside the gene matches. Per the germline V gene, CDR1 is DFQATT and CDR2 is SNEGSKA (reference sequence). The CDR3 sequence: CSARDPGLANYNEQFF. Written as DNA, the CDR3 is TGCAGTGCTAGGGATCCGGGACTAGCGAATTACAATGAGCAGTTCTTC.

This chain connects TRBV6-1 to TRBJ2-3, with D perhaps TRBD1 or TRBD2 (5 bases each). V was pared by 2 bases and J by 4 bases, with 28 bases between. CDR1 and CDR2 from the germline V gene are MNHNS and SASEGT. The CDR3 has 20 amino acids. Here the CDR3 reads CASSESYVGTRQGRADTQYF. The CDR3 bases are TGTGCCAGCAGTGAATCCTACGTGGGGACGCGTCAGGGAAGAGCAGATACGCAGTATTTT.

The chain links TRBV12-3 or TRBV12-4 to TRBJ2-5; D is unclear. This CDR3 is 14 amino acids long. The V and J ends lost 3 bases and 5 bases respectively, with 13 bases between them. This CDR3 reads CASSFSVNAETQYF. In DNA form, the CDR3 reads TGTGCCAGCAGTTTTTCAGTTAACGCGGAGACCCAGTACTTC.

The chain is built from TRBV11-2 and TRBJ2-1; 10 bases map to TRBD2. The J segment lost 4 bases and the V segment lost 5 bases, leaving 2 bases of the junction unmatched. This CDR3 is 14 amino acids long. Germline V gene data show CDR1 as SGHAT and CDR2 as FQNNGV. The CDR3: CASSPLAGYNEQFF. The CDR3 nucleotides read TGTGCCAGCAGCCCACTAGCGGGATACAATGAGCAGTTCTTC.

CDR3 amino acids: CSAREIAGSSYNEQFF. CDR3 DNA sequence: TGCAGTGCTAGGGAAATAGCGGGGAGCTCCTACAATGAGCAGTTCTTC. The chain carries TRBV20-1 and TRBJ2-1; 8 nucleotides agree with TRBD2. This CDR3 region has 16 residues. Per germline, CDR1 DFQATT and CDR2 SNEGSKA (reference sequence). V trimming: 3 bases; J trimming: 0 bases; junction bases outside the gene matches: 7.

This clonotype came up many times. The rearrangement joins TRBV12-3 or TRBV12-4 to TRBJ2-3, with 7 bases identical to TRBD2. CDR3 length equals 14 residues. With V trimmed by 6 bases and J by 8 bases, 11 bases remained unmatched. The DNA of the CDR3 is TGTGCCAGCAGGTCTAGCGGTACGTTAGGTACGCAGTATTTT. Residues: CASRSSGTLGTQYF.

This clonotype has a handful of counts. The chain combines TRBV9 with TRBJ2-3, with TRBD1 identical over 8 bases. Germline trimming cut 1 base from V and 5 bases from J; bases unmatched to any gene: 3. There are 14 residues in the CDR3. Germline V gives CDR1 SGDLS, CDR2 YYNGEE. CDR3 loop: CASSVRTGRDTQYF. In DNA, the CDR3 is TGTGCCAGCAGCGTACGGACAGGGCGAGATACGCAGTATTTT.

The chain has TRBV5-5 and TRBJ2-3, with D maybe TRBD2 (7 bases). The CDR3 contains 14 residues. In germline, CDR1 is SGHKS, CDR2 YYEKEE (reference sequence). Trimming removed 4 bases at V and 3 bases at J, with 12 bases between. The CDR3: CASSGGAGTDTQYF. CDR3 DNA: TGTGCCAGCAGCGGGGGGGCCGGGACAGATACGCAGTATTTT. Using reference TRBV5-5 and TRBJ2-3 for the parts outside the CDR3, the full variable domain is DAGVTQSPTHLIKTRGQQVTLRCSPISGHKSVSWYQQVLGQGPQFIFQYYEKEERGRGNFPDRFSARQFPNYSSELNVNALLLGDSALYLCASSGGAGTDTQYFGPGTRLTVL.

This clonotype was seen a handful of times. The genes are TRBV20-1 and TRBJ2-1; tentatively, D is TRBD2 (6 bases). The CDR3 has 12 residues. Germline lookup yields CDR1 DFQATT and CDR2 SNEGSKA (reference sequence). Deletions cut 3 bases from V and 8 bases from J, with 11 bases between. The CDR3 DNA reads as TGCAGTGCTAGCGGGAGTATCGATGAGCAGTTCTTC. It is translated as CSASGSIDEQFF.

This chain's CDR3 is CASSQGPPSEQFF. The CDR3 DNA sequence: TGTGCCAGCAGCCAGGGACCCCCGAGTGAGCAGTTCTTC. This chain links TRBV7-2 with TRBJ2-1; D possibly matches TRBD1 or TRBD2 (5 bases each). The CDR3 consists of 13 residues. Trimming removed 5 bases at V and 9 bases at J, with 14 bases between. Germline-derived CDR1 and CDR2 are SGHTA and FQGNSA.

The sample holds many counts of this clonotype. The J gene is TRBJ1-3, the V gene TRBV6-1; weak D call: TRBD1 (6 bases). Germline lookup yields CDR1 MNHNS and CDR2 SASEGT. Trimming removed 6 bases at V and 0 bases at J, with 18 bases between. There are 17 residues in the CDR3. The CDR3 sequence is CASRVPGTTSSGNTIYF. The CDR3 DNA reads TGTGCCAGCAGAGTCCCCGGGACAACGAGCTCTGGAAACACCATATATTTT.

This clonotype was counted at least ten times. CDR3 DNA: TGCAGTGCCACCCGGGGAGCAGATACGCAGTATTTT. It encodes CSATRGADTQYF. The genes are TRBV20-1 and TRBJ2-3; tentatively, D is TRBD2 (5 bases). The CDR3 is 12 amino acids. V was cut by 6 bases and J by 4 bases, with 11 bases left in between. From germline, CDR1 is DFQATT and CDR2 SNEGSKA (reference sequence).

This clonotype was seen many times. This chain joins TRBV7-8 and TRBJ2-7; D is uncertain. Trimming pared 7 bases from V and 3 bases from J, leaving 13 bases between. Germline CDR1 reads SGHVS; CDR2 reads FQNEAQ. The CDR3 totals 13 residues. CDR3 residues: CASNLGPGYEQYV. The DNA of the CDR3 is TGTGCCAGCAACCTCGGACCCGGCTACGAGCAGTACGTC.

This clonotype turned up a few times. The chain is built from TRBV5-1 and TRBJ2-5; D possibly corresponds to TRBD2 (5 bases). The CDR3 has 15 residues. CDR1 SGHRS and CDR2 YFSETQ come from the germline V gene. V shed 3 bases and J shed 5 bases, with 17 bases lying between them. The CDR3 loop is CASSSYSGSGETQYF. The CDR3 DNA reads TGCGCCAGCAGCTCCTATTCGGGATCCGGGGAGACCCAGTACTTC.

The table lists this clonotype with a few counts. V is TRBV6-2 or TRBV6-3 and J is TRBJ1-2; D unclear. The length of the CDR3 is 15 residues. Looked up from germline, CDR1 is MNHEY and CDR2 is SVGEGT. Trimming stripped 2 bases from V and 0 bases from J, with 10 bases between. This CDR3 is CASSYGFGTNYGYTF. The CDR3 DNA follows: TGTGCCAGCAGTTACGGCTTTGGGACTAACTATGGCTACACCTTC.

This clonotype has only a few counts. V usage is TRBV18 and J usage is TRBJ2-5; no reliable D call. V shed 0 bases and J shed 5 bases, with 13 bases lying between them. This CDR3 spans 15 amino acids. CDR1 and CDR2 (germline): KGHSH, LQKENI. The CDR3 spells CASSPPVRRSETQYF. The DNA for the CDR3 is TGTGCCAGCTCACCACCGGTCAGGCGGTCGGAGACCCAGTACTTC.

The V and J genes are TRBV20-1 and TRBJ2-3, with 11 bases identical to TRBD2. CDR3 length equals 16 residues. V was pared by 1 base and J by 3 bases, with 6 bases of the junction left unmatched. CDR1 and CDR2 from the germline V gene are DFQATT and SNEGSKA (reference sequence). The chain's CDR3 is CSARGATSGATDTQYF. In DNA, the CDR3 is TGCAGTGCTAGAGGAGCGACTAGCGGGGCGACAGATACGCAGTATTTT.

In this sample, this clonotype turned up many times. The rearrangement joins TRBV24-1 to TRBJ2-3; no clear D. The CDR3 extends over 13 amino acids. The V gene lost 3 bases and the J gene lost 8 bases, with 11 bases spanning the gap. Germline V gives CDR1 KGHDR, CDR2 SFDVKD. This CDR3 is CATSDAPSGTQYF. The CDR3 bases are TGTGCCACCAGTGATGCCCCTTCAGGTACGCAGTATTTT.

This clonotype was detected many times. The J gene is TRBJ1-2, the V gene TRBV10-3, with D perhaps matching TRBD1 (6 bases). Germline V gene sequence: CDR1 ENHRY, CDR2 SYGVKD. The length of the CDR3 is 13 residues. Trimming stripped 0 bases from V and 8 bases from J, with 10 bases between. This chain's CDR3 is CAISESGQRGYTF. CDR3 bases: TGTGCCATCAGTGAGTCAGGACAGCGAGGCTACACCTTC.

The genes are TRBV7-2 and TRBJ2-3; D is uncertain. CDR3 length: 15 amino acids. Trimming stripped 5 bases from V and 3 bases from J, with 15 bases between. Germline V CDR1 and CDR2: SGHTA, FQGNSA. Here the CDR3 reads CASSPQAPGTDTQYF. The CDR3 bases are TGTGCCAGCAGCCCTCAGGCCCCGGGTACAGATACGCAGTATTTT.